This is a list of T cell receptor beta chains from one sample in a study of regulatory T cells in long-lasting Graves disease. Via MiXCR, TCRdb re-called the multiplex PCR reads, giving one row per CDR3 protein. The repertoire has about 350,000 distinct CDR3 sequences, over 15% of them found once; the top ten carry 25% to 30%. In addition, the sample was reused for a study of T cells in Graves' hyperthyroidism and ophthalmopathy.

The sequencing here drew on peripheral blood mononuclear cells (PBMCs), taken at new diagnosis, from a patient treated with antithyroid drugs. These receptors came from a man aged 35 to 55 with Graves disease. The CDR3 runs from the conserved cysteine through the conserved F or W. Each record gives: J gene, D gene, V gene, clone size, CDR3 DNA, CDR3 protein. The D gene is left open where the match is weak. Not all rows give a size; the values are once, few, many and, for expanded clones, a class.

J gene: TRBJ2-1; D gene: NA; V gene: TRBV5-4; clone size: NA; CDR3 DNA: TGTGCCAGCAACCGGGACGGACCCTACAATGAGCAGTTCTTC; CDR3 protein: CASNRDGPYNEQFF
J gene: TRBJ1-5; D gene: NA; V gene: TRBV6-9; clone size: many; CDR3 DNA: TGTGCCAGCAGTTACGACAGCTATCAGCCCCAGCATTTT; CDR3 protein: CASSYDSYQPQHF
J gene: TRBJ1-1; D gene: NA; V gene: TRBV12-3/TRBV12-4; clone size: many; CDR3 DNA: TGTGCCAGCAGTTTAGGTACCAGGTGGGCCACGGGAGCTTTCTTT; CDR3 protein: CASSLGTRWATGAFF
J gene: TRBJ2-1; D gene: TRBD2; V gene: TRBV9; clone size: once; CDR3 DNA: TGTGCCAGCAGCGTAGGAATAGCGGGGGGCTCCTACAATGAGCAGTTCTTC; CDR3 protein: CASSVGIAGGSYNEQFF
J gene: TRBJ2-1; D gene: TRBD1; V gene: TRBV20-1; clone size: many; CDR3 DNA: TGCAGTGCTCTGGACAGGGGGCGCCTTCGGGGTGAGCAGTTCTTC; CDR3 protein: CSALDRGRLRGEQFF
J gene: TRBJ2-7; D gene: NA; V gene: TRBV19; clone size: NA; CDR3 DNA: TGTGCCAGTAGTATTACCCCCGGCCCCTACGAGCAGTACTTC; CDR3 protein: CASSITPGPYEQYF
J gene: TRBJ1-1; D gene: TRBD1; V gene: TRBV7-9; clone size: NA; CDR3 DNA: TGTGCCAGCATCGACAGGGGGGACACTGAAGCTTTCTTT; CDR3 protein: CASIDRGDTEAFF
J gene: TRBJ2-1; D gene: NA; V gene: TRBV7-8; clone size: many; CDR3 DNA: TGTGCCAGCAGTCCGACGACGGAGCCCGACAATGAGCAGTTCTTC; CDR3 protein: CASSPTTEPDNEQFF
J gene: TRBJ1-5; D gene: NA; V gene: TRBV28; clone size: many; CDR3 DNA: TGTGCCAGCAGTTCCGGGAGTTGGAATCAGCCCCAGCATTTT; CDR3 protein: CASSSGSWNQPQHF
J gene: TRBJ2-2; D gene: NA; V gene: TRBV27; clone size: few; CDR3 DNA: TGTGCCAGCAGCGAACCGGGGCAAACTGGTCGCACCGGGGAGCTGTTTTTT; CDR3 protein: CASSEPGQTGRTGELFF